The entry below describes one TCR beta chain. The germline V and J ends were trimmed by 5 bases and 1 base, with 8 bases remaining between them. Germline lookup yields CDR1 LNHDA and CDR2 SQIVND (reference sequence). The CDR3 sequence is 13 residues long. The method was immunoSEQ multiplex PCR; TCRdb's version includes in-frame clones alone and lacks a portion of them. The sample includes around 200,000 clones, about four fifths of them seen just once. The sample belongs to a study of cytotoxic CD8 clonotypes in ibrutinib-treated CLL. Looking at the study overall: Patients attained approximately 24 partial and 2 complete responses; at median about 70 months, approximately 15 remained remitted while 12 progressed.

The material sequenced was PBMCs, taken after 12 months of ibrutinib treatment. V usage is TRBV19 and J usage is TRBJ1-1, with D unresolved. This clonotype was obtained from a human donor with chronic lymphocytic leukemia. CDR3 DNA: TGTGCCAGTAGTCGAAGTAAGAACACTGAAGCTTTCTTT. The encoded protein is CASSRSKNTEAFF.